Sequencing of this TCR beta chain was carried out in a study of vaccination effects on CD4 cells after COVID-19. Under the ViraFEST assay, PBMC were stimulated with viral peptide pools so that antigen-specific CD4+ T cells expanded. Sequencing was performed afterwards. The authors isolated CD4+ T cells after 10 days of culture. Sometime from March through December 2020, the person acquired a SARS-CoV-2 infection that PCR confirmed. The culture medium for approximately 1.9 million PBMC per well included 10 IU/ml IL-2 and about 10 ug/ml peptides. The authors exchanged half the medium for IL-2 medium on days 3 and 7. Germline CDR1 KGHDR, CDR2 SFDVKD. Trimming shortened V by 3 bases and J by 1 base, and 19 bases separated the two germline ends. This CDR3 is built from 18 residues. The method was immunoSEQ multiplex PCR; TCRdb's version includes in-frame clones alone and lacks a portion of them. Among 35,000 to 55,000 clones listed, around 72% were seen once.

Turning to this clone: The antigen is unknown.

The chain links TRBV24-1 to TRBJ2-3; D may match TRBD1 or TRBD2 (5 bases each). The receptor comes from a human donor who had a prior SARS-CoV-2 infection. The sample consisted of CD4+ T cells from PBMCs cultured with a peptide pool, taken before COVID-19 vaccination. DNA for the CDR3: TGTGCCACCAGTGATACGCACTATATCGGGGACGGCACAGATACGCAGTATTTT. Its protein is CATSDTHYIGDGTDTQYF.